These 32 T cell receptor beta chains were all obtained from the same sample, sequenced in a study of T-cell reconstitution after alpha-beta-depleted transplantation in children. A TCRbeta library incorporating unique molecular identifiers was prepared. MiXCR was run by TCRdb on the PCR reads, yielding one entry per CDR3 protein. The sample includes over 450,000 distinct CDR3 sequences, about 11% seen only once; the top ten take around 2%. The source was PBMCs, collected before TCRalphabeta/CD19-depleted stem cell transplant. The receptors shown here come from a child aged 2-15 years with inherited bone marrow failure, due to receive a stem cell transplant.

Comments on this clonotype: A much larger clone differs from this one at a single base, so this may be a read error. The rearrangement uses TRBV28 and TRBJ2-7, with 8 nucleotides matching TRBD1. The CDR3 runs to 16 residues. The germline V gene has CDR1 MDHEN and CDR2 SYDVKM. CDR3: CASSRGVGTGEYDQYF. The CDR3 region has the DNA TGTGCCAGCAGCCGAGGAGTAGGGACAGGTGAATACGATCAGTACTTC.

This clonotype was found many times. This chain uses TRBV7-9 with TRBJ2-7; D unclear. Deletions cut 0 bases from V and 1 base from J, with 13 bases between. There are 16 residues in the CDR3. Germline values: CDR1 SEHNR, CDR2 FQNEAQ (reference sequence). The CDR3 protein is CASSLALGTVSYEQYF. For the CDR3, the DNA is TGTGCCAGCAGCTTAGCGTTGGGTACAGTATCCTACGAGCAGTACTTC.

This clonotype has ten or more counts. The chain uses TRBV29-1 and TRBJ2-7; D not certain. Between the trimmed V and J ends, which lost 2 bases and 0 bases, there was a span of 8 bases. CDR3 size: 13 residues. Germline CDR1 is SQVTM and CDR2 is ANQGSEA. The CDR3 here is CSVELRNSYEQYF. CDR3 bases: TGCAGCGTTGAATTGCGAAACTCCTACGAGCAGTACTTC.

This clonotype was observed at least ten times. The CDR3 here is CASSQALADSYNEQFF. The CDR3 nucleotides read TGCGCCAGCAGCCAAGCACTAGCGGATTCCTACAATGAGCAGTTCTTC. V is TRBV4-1 and J is TRBJ2-1; 8 bases agree with TRBD2. With V trimmed by 1 base and J by 1 base, 3 bases remained unmatched. Looked up from germline, CDR1 is MGHRA and CDR2 is YSYEKL. CDR3 length equals 16 residues.

This clonotype was seen repeatedly, ten times or more. The chain links TRBV20-1 to TRBJ2-7, with 8 bases fitting TRBD1. V was clipped by 5 bases and J by 6 bases; unmatched bases: 9. Germline V gene lookup returns CDR1 DFQATT and CDR2 SNEGSKA (reference sequence). This CDR3 comprises 13 residues. The CDR3 region has the DNA TGCAGTGCTCCAGGACAGGGAAAGAGCGAGCAGTACTTC. This sequence encodes CSAPGQGKSEQYF.

This clonotype was picked up many times. This chain uses TRBV11-1 with TRBJ2-6, with unresolved D. Germline assignment: CDR1 SGHAT and CDR2 FQDESV (reference sequence). The CDR3 runs 22 residues. V gave up 3 bases and J gave up 0 bases, with 27 bases separating them. The CDR3 region is CASSLRLASWDTAASGANVLTF. DNA for the CDR3: TGTGCCAGCAGCTTGCGATTAGCCAGCTGGGATACCGCAGCCTCTGGGGCCAACGTCCTGACTTTC.

This clonotype was observed at least ten times. Here the CDR3 reads CASLGRTEAFF. The CDR3, as DNA: TGTGCCAGCCTTGGGAGGACTGAAGCTTTCTTT. The genes are TRBV11-3 and TRBJ1-1; D is unresolved. Trimming took 8 bases from V and 5 from J, leaving 9 bases between them. The CDR3 contains 11 residues. Germline lookup yields CDR1 SGHNT and CDR2 YENEEA. Looking up the rest from reference TRBV11-3 and TRBJ1-1 gives the full variable domain: EAGVVQSPRYKIIEKKQPVAFWCNPISGHNTLYWYLQNLGQGPELLIRYENEEAVDDSQLPKDRFSAERLKGVDSTLKIQPAELGDSAVYLCASLGRTEAFFGQGTRLTVV.

This clonotype was detected many times. The chain is built from TRBV6-5 and TRBJ2-7, with D perhaps being TRBD1 or TRBD2 (5 bases each). The ends were cut back, 1 base at V and 1 base at J, with 11 bases in the middle. The V gene's germline CDR1 is MNHEY and CDR2 SVGAGI. The CDR3 is 15 amino acids. CDR3 sequence (DNA): TGTGCCAGCAGTTACTACCCGGGGCTATCCTACGAGCAGTACTTC. Its translation: CASSYYPGLSYEQYF.

This clonotype occurred many times. J is TRBJ1-2 and V is TRBV5-1; 7 bases agree with TRBD1. Trimming removed 7 bases from V and 3 bases from J; junction bases left unmatched: 9. The CDR3 extends over 14 amino acids. Germline assignment: CDR1 SGHRS and CDR2 YFSETQ. The DNA for the CDR3 is TGCGCCAGCGCGCAGACAGGGCTGGACTATGGCTACACCTTC. It yields the protein CASAQTGLDYGYTF.

The table lists this clonotype with many counts. This sequence joins TRBV20-1 and TRBJ2-3, with TRBD2 as a possible D gene (5 bases). CDR1 and CDR2 from the germline V gene are DFQATT and SNEGSKA (reference sequence). Between the trimmed V and J ends, which lost 4 bases and 0 bases, there was a span of 23 bases. This CDR3 contains 18 residues. In DNA form, the CDR3 reads TGCAGTGCTAAGGGCGGTAGCGTGGGAGCCGGGAGCACAGATACGCAGTATTTT. This gives the protein CSAKGGSVGAGSTDTQYF.

The chain couples TRBV9 to TRBJ1-2; 7 bases agree with TRBD1. Germline-derived CDR1 and CDR2 are SGDLS and YYNGEE. This CDR3 is 13 amino acids long. V shed 0 bases and J 4 bases; nucleotides not matched to a gene: 0. CDR3: CASSVEGAYGYTF. In nucleotides, the CDR3 is TGTGCCAGCAGCGTAGAGGGGGCCTATGGCTACACCTTC.

This clonotype is a singleton in its sample. This sequence may be a read error, since a much larger clone differs from it by one base. The rearrangement uses TRBV28 and TRBJ1-5; unclear D gene. Germline values: CDR1 MDHEN, CDR2 SYDVKM. The CDR3 is 14 amino acids. The ends were cut back, 6 bases at V and 1 base at J, with 10 bases in the middle. The CDR3 here is CASRISHSNQPQHF. In DNA form, the CDR3 reads TGTGCCAGCAGGATAAGCCACAGCAATCAGCCCCAGCATTTT. Supplemented by reference TRBV28 and TRBJ1-5, the full variable domain reads DVKVTQSSRYLVKRTGEKVFLECVQDMDHENMFWYRQDPGLGLRLIYFSYDVKMKEKGDIPEGYSVSREKKERFSLILESASTNQTSMYLCASRISHSNQPQHFGDGTRLSIL.

This clonotype was observed many times. This chain uses TRBV4-3 with TRBJ2-1, with unresolved D. The CDR3 length is 17 residues. CDR1 LGHNA and CDR2 YSLEER come from the germline V gene. Between the trimmed V and J ends, which lost 3 bases and 3 bases, there was a span of 18 bases. CDR3 amino acids: CASSQDQSSSNYNEQFF. The CDR3 bases are TGCGCCAGCAGCCAGGATCAGAGTAGTAGCAACTACAATGAGCAGTTCTTC.

A few counts support this clonotype. The chain joins TRBV4-3 to TRBJ2-2, with 9 bases fitting TRBD2. With V trimmed by 1 base and J by 0 bases, 6 bases remained unmatched. Germline V gives CDR1 LGHNA, CDR2 YSLEER. The CDR3 is 18 residues long. CDR3 amino acids: CASSQAVAGGSNTGELFF. In nucleotides, the CDR3 is TGCGCCAGCAGCCAAGCCGTCGCGGGAGGGTCGAACACCGGGGAGCTGTTTTTT.

In this sample, this clonotype turned up many times. CDR3 nucleotides: TGCAGTGCTGGGCCTAGCGGGAGATGGGATACGCAGTATTTT. Protein product: CSAGPSGRWDTQYF. The chain has TRBV20-1 and TRBJ2-3, with 10 bases lining up with TRBD2. The J segment lost 6 bases and the V segment lost 5 bases, leaving 8 bases of the junction unmatched. The germline V gene has CDR1 DFQATT and CDR2 SNEGSKA (reference sequence). The CDR3 contains 14 residues.

This clonotype showed up just a few times. This chain joins TRBV12-3 or TRBV12-4 and TRBJ2-3; 7 bases agree with TRBD2. The CDR3 covers 16 residues. Trimming cost V 3 bases and J 4 bases; bases outside gene matches: 10. The CDR3 coding sequence is TGTGCCAGCAGTTTCCTAGCGGAGTTCTGGGCAGATACGCAGTATTTT. It codes for CASSFLAEFWADTQYF.

This clonotype was recorded at least ten times. The chain is built from TRBV10-3 and TRBJ1-1; 8 bases match TRBD1. Unmatched junction bases numbered 5, after V lost 3 bases and J lost 5 bases. CDR1 and CDR2 from the germline V gene are ENHRY and SYGVKD. This CDR3 region has 14 residues. CDR3 nucleotide sequence: TGTGCCATCAGTGAAGGACAGGGACCTACTGAAGCTTTCTTT. Translated, it gives CAISEGQGPTEAFF.

The chain links TRBV6-1 to TRBJ2-7; possible D gene TRBD2, 5 bases. The germline V gene has CDR1 MNHNS and CDR2 SASEGT. V was pared by 6 bases and J by 1 base, with 13 bases between. The CDR3 loop spans 14 amino acids. The chain's CDR3 is CASRLEGGSYEQYF. Here the CDR3 DNA reads TGTGCCAGCAGACTAGAGGGCGGATCCTACGAGCAGTACTTC.

The V call is TRBV5-1, the J call TRBJ1-2; D is undetermined. This CDR3 region has 13 residues. V dropped 0 bases and J dropped 5 bases, with 8 bases sitting between them. Germline V gives CDR1 SGHRS, CDR2 YFSETQ. The CDR3 region has the DNA TGCGCCAGCAGCTTGGACTATGAGTATGGCTACACCTTC. It specifies CASSLDYEYGYTF.

This clonotype was seen repeatedly, ten times or more. V gene TRBV2 combines with J gene TRBJ2-1; D is ambiguous. Trimming stripped 7 bases from V and 4 bases from J, with 8 bases between. CDR1 SNHLY and CDR2 FYNNEI come from the germline V gene. The CDR3 consists of 12 residues. Here the CDR3 DNA reads TGTGCCAGCAATTCTTTGTACAATGAGCAGTTCTTC. It specifies CASNSLYNEQFF.

This clonotype was seen many times. The CDR3, as DNA: TGCGCCAGCAGCCCGGGACACACAAACACTGAAGCTTTCTTT. Its translation: CASSPGHTNTEAFF. This chain connects TRBV5-1 to TRBJ1-1; weak D call: TRBD1 (6 bases). The germline gives CDR1 SGHRS, CDR2 YFSETQ. The V and J ends lost 4 bases and 2 bases respectively, with 12 bases between them. This CDR3 is 14 amino acids long.

This clonotype has a count of ten or more. J is TRBJ2-7 and V is TRBV7-9, with 9 bases matching TRBD1. Germline V gene sequence: CDR1 SEHNR, CDR2 FQNEAQ (reference sequence). The trim removed 5 bases at V and 4 bases at J, leaving 9 bases unmatched. The CDR3 totals 15 residues. The chain's CDR3 is CASSRLVGQGYEQYF. The CDR3 coding sequence is TGTGCCAGCAGCCGCCTGGTAGGACAGGGGTACGAGCAGTACTTC. The whole variable domain, filled in from reference TRBV7-9 and TRBJ2-7, reads DTGVSQNPRHKITKRGQNVTFRCDPISEHNRLYWYRQTLGQGPEFLTYFQNEAQLEKSRLLSDRFSAERPKGSFSTLEIQRTEQGDSAMYLCASSRLVGQGYEQYFGPGTRLTVT.

This clonotype was seen at least ten times. This chain connects TRBV7-6 to TRBJ2-3, with no clear D. Germline-derived CDR1 and CDR2 are SGHVS and FNYEAQ. The CDR3 covers 13 residues. V was shortened by 0 bases and J by 5 bases, with 6 bases between the two germline ends. This CDR3 is CASSLAEVDTQYF. The CDR3, as DNA: TGTGCCAGCAGCTTAGCCGAGGTAGATACGCAGTATTTT.

About this clonotype: At one end, the junction sequence differs from germline, possibly due to a read error. The chain is built from TRBV7-2 and TRBJ2-7; perhaps TRBD1 as D (5 bases). Germline-derived CDR1 and CDR2 are SGHTA and FQGNSA. The CDR3 is made up of 14 amino acids. For the CDR3, the DNA is TGTGCCAGCAGCTTAGCGGCAGGGTGCTACGAGCTGTACTTC. It encodes CASSLAAGCYELYF. The full variable domain, rest sourced from reference TRBV7-2 and TRBJ2-7, is GAGVSQSPSNKVTEKGKDVELRCDPISGHTALYWYRQSLGQGLEFLIYFQGNSAPDKSGLPSDRFSAERTGGSVSTLTIQRTQQEDSAVYLCASSLAAGCYELYFGPGTRLTVT.

This clonotype occurred many times. J is TRBJ2-7 and V is TRBV29-1, with D tentatively TRBD1 (6 bases). Germline lookup yields CDR1 SQVTM and CDR2 ANQGSEA. Trimming removed 4 bases at V and 1 base at J, with 11 bases between. This CDR3 has 13 residues. The CDR3 protein is CSVVGHLSYEQYF. CDR3 nucleotides: TGCAGCGTTGTGGGACACCTTTCCTACGAGCAGTACTTC.

Details on this clonotype: Possible read error: a much larger clone is one base away. The chain couples TRBV5-5 to TRBJ2-2; the D call may be TRBD1 or TRBD2 (5 bases each). This CDR3 has 15 amino acids. CDR1 SGHKS and CDR2 YYEKEE come from the germline V gene (reference sequence). The CDR3 loop is CASSPEDFNTGDLFF. In DNA, the CDR3 is TGTGCCAGCAGCCCAGAGGACTTTAACACCGGGGACCTGTTTTTT.

On this clonotype: A much larger clone sits a single nucleotide away, making a read error possible. The V gene is TRBV4-3, the J gene TRBJ2-2; weak D call: TRBD2 (7 bases). The germline V gene encodes CDR1 LGHNA and CDR2 YSLEER. The V end was cut by 3 bases, the J end by 5 bases, with 16 bases between. The length of the CDR3 is 16 residues. CDR3 sequence reads: CASSHEGRGGTGELFF. As DNA, the CDR3 is TGCGCCAGCAGCCATGAGGGCAGGGGAGGGACCGGGGAGCTGTTTTTT.

This clonotype showed up many times. The chain recombines TRBV6-1 with TRBJ2-1; D is tentatively TRBD1 or TRBD2 (5 bases each). The CDR3 covers 13 residues. Per germline, CDR1 MNHNS and CDR2 SASEGT. V gave up 6 bases and J gave up 5 bases, with 11 bases separating them. The DNA for the CDR3 is TGTGCCAGCAGCCGGGACCATAACAATGAGCAGTTCTTC. It yields the protein CASSRDHNNEQFF.

The table lists this clonotype with many counts. The chain combines TRBV5-1 with TRBJ2-7, with 9 bases identical to TRBD1. This CDR3 comprises 15 residues. The V segment lost 0 bases and the J segment 4 bases; nucleotides outside the gene matches: 5. The germline V gene encodes CDR1 SGHRS and CDR2 YFSETQ. This CDR3 reads CASSLGQGGVYEQYF. The CDR3, as DNA: TGCGCCAGCAGCTTGGGACAGGGGGGGGTGTACGAGCAGTACTTC. Complete variable domain (other parts from reference TRBV5-1 and TRBJ2-7): KAGVTQTPRYLIKTRGQQVTLSCSPISGHRSVSWYQQTPGQGLQFLFEYFSETQRNKGNFPGRFSGRQFSNSRSEMNVSTLELGDSALYLCASSLGQGGVYEQYFGPGTRLTVT.

This clonotype appeared a few times. This chain links TRBV9 with TRBJ2-7; TRBD2 matches 7 bases. Trimming took 1 base from V and 5 from J; bases not matched to a gene: 6. The germline gives CDR1 SGDLS, CDR2 YYNGEE. The CDR3 is 14 residues long. CDR3 residues: CASSVMGGVDEQYF. Written as DNA, the CDR3 is TGTGCCAGCAGCGTAATGGGGGGGGTGGACGAGCAGTACTTC.

At least ten counts were recorded for this clonotype. The chain carries TRBV11-2 and TRBJ1-3, with D uncertain. The CDR3 totals 13 residues. CDR1 SGHAT and CDR2 FQNNGV come from the germline V gene. The V end was cut by 5 bases, the J end by 5 bases, with 10 bases between. CDR3 in DNA: TGTGCCAGCAGCAGCTTTTACCGAAACACCATATATTTT. Translating gives CASSSFYRNTIYF.

This clonotype has a count of ten or more. The genes are TRBV29-1 and TRBJ2-7; the D gene is possibly TRBD2 (6 bases). This CDR3 spans 13 amino acids. Deletions cut 6 bases from V and 0 bases from J, with 12 bases between. From germline, CDR1 is SQVTM and CDR2 ANQGSEA. CDR3 bases: TGCAGCGTAAAGGGACTCCACTCCTACGAGCAGTACTTC. Protein product: CSVKGLHSYEQYF.